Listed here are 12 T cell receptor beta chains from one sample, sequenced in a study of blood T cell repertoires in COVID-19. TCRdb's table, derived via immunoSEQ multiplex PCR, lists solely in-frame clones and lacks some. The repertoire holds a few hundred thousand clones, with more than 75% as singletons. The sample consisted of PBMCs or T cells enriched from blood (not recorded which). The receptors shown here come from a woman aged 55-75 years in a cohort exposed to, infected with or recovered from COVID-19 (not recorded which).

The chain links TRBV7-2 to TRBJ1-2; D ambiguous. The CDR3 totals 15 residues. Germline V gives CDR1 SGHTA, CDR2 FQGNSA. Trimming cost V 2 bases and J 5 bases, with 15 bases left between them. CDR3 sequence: CASSLNLSGKYGYTF. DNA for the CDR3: TGTGCCAGCAGCTTAAATCTCTCCGGGAAATATGGCTACACCTTC.

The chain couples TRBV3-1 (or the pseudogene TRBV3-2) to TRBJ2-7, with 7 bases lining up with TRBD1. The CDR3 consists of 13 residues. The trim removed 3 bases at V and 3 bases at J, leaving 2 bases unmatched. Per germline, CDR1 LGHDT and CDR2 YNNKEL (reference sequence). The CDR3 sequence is CASSQWTGYEQYF. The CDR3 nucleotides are TGTGCCAGCAGCCAGTGGACAGGCTACGAGCAGTACTTC.

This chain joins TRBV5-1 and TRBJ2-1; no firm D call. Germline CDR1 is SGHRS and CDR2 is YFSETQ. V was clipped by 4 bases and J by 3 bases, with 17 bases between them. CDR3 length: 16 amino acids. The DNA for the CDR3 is TGCGCCAGCAGCCCTCAAGACTTTTCTCTCTACAATGAGCAGTTCTTC. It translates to CASSPQDFSLYNEQFF. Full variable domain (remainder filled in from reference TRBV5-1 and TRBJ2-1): KAGVTQTPRYLIKTRGQQVTLSCSPISGHRSVSWYQQTPGQGLQFLFEYFSETQRNKGNFPGRFSGRQFSNSRSEMNVSTLELGDSALYLCASSPQDFSLYNEQFFGPGTRLTVL.

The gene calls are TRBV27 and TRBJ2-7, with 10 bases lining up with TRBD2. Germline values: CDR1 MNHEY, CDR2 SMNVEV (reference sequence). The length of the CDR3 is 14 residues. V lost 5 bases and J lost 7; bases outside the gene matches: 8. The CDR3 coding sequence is TGTGCCAGCAGTCCCCAGCGGGGGGGTAGAGAGCAGTACTTC. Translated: CASSPQRGGREQYF.

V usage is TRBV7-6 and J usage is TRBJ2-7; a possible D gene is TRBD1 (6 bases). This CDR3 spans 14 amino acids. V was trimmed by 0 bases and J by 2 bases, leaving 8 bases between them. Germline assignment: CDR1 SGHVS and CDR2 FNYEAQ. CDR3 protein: CASSLAAGAYEQYF. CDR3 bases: TGTGCCAGCAGCTTAGCGGCAGGGGCCTACGAGCAGTACTTC.

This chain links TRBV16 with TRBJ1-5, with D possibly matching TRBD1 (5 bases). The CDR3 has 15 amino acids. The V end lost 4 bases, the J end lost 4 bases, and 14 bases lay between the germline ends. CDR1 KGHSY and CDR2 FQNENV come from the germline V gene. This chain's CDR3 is CASSRLDTSNQPQHF. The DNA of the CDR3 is TGTGCCAGCAGCCGCCTGGACACCAGTAATCAGCCCCAGCATTTT.

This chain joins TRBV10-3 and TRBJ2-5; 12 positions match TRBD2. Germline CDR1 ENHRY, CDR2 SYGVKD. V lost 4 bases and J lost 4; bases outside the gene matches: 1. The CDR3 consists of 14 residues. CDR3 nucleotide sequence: TGTGCCATCAGTGGACTAGCGGGAGCAGAGACCCAGTACTTC. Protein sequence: CAISGLAGAETQYF.

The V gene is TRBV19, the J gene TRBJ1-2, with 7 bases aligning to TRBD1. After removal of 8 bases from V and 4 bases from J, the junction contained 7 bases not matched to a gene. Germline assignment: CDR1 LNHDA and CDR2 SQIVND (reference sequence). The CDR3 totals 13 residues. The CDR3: CASWSGGAYGYTF. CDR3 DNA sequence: TGTGCCAGTTGGTCAGGGGGTGCCTATGGCTACACCTTC.

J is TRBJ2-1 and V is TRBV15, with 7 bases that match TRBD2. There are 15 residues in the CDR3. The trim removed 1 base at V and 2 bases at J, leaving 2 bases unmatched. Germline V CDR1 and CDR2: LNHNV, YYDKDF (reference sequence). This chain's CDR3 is CATSRGSGTYNEQFF. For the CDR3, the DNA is TGTGCCACCAGCAGAGGGAGCGGGACCTACAATGAGCAGTTCTTC.

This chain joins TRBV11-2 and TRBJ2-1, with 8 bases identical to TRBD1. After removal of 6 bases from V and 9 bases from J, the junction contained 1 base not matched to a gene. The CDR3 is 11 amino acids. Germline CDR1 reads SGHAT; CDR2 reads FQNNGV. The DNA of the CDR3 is TGTGCCAGCAGAGGACAGGGTGAGCAGTTCTTC. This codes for CASRGQGEQFF.

CDR3 amino acids: CASSQVTGSSGNTIYF. The CDR3 DNA sequence: TGTGCCAGCAGCCAAGTCACAGGGAGCTCTGGAAACACCATATATTTT. The chain combines TRBV4-2 with TRBJ1-3; maybe TRBD1 (6 bases). V dropped 1 base and J dropped 0 bases, with 10 bases sitting between them. Per the germline V gene, CDR1 is LGHNA and CDR2 is YNFKEQ. The CDR3 runs to 16 residues.

CDR3 sequence reads: CASRPQGATYEQYF. Written as DNA, the CDR3 is TGTGCCAGCAGACCTCAGGGGGCGACCTACGAGCAGTACTTC. The chain couples TRBV3-1 (or the pseudogene TRBV3-2) to TRBJ2-7, with 8 bases that match TRBD1. The CDR3 is 14 amino acids. CDR1 LGHDT and CDR2 YNNKEL come from the germline V gene (reference sequence). V was clipped by 6 bases and J by 2 bases; unmatched bases: 6.